Presented here are 7 T cell receptor beta chains from one specimen sequenced in a study of blood T cell repertoires in COVID-19. Generated by immunoSEQ multiplex PCR, the TCRdb table keeps only in-frame clones and is missing some. Of roughly 280,000 clones listed, approximately 90% are singletons. The sequencing input was PBMCs or T cells enriched from blood (not recorded which). These receptors all stem from a woman between 45 and 60 years old who had recovered from COVID-19.

The chain is built from TRBV10-3 and TRBJ1-6, with D possibly matching TRBD1 (6 bases). Germline loops: CDR1 ENHRY, CDR2 SYGVKD. The CDR3 length is 14 residues. Trimming stripped 10 bases from V and 5 bases from J, with 15 bases between. The CDR3 DNA follows: TGTGCCACCCAACAGGGCTTCGATAATTCACCCCTCCACTTT. Protein sequence: CATQQGFDNSPLHF.

This clone was seen just once. The J gene is TRBJ2-6, the V gene TRBV18; 8 bases line up with TRBD1. Trimming at V came to 6 bases and at J to 2 bases, leaving 3 bases not matched to a gene. CDR1 and CDR2 from the germline V gene are KGHSH and LQKENI. The CDR3 consists of 15 residues. CDR3 in DNA: TGTGCCAGCTCGCTGACAGGGGCTGGGGCCAACGTCCTGACTTTC. It is translated as CASSLTGAGANVLTF.

The chain couples TRBV7-3 to TRBJ2-5; 9 bases map to TRBD2. The germline V gene has CDR1 SGHTA and CDR2 FQGTGA. V lost 1 base and J lost 5; bases outside the gene matches: 8. The CDR3 extends over 16 amino acids. As DNA, the CDR3 is TGTGCCAGCAGCTTAATGGGTTCGGCGGGAGGGGAGACCCAGTACTTC. Translation gives CASSLMGSAGGETQYF. Together with reference TRBV7-3 and TRBJ2-5, the CDR3 gives the full variable domain: GAGVSQTPSNKVTEKGKYVELRCDPISGHTALYWYRQSLGQGPEFLIYFQGTGAADDSGLPNDRFFAVRPEGSVSTLKIQRTERGDSAVYLCASSLMGSAGGETQYFGPGTRLLVL.

This chain joins TRBV11-2 and TRBJ2-1; D might be TRBD1 (6 bases). The CDR3 extends over 15 amino acids. V was cut by 2 bases and J by 4 bases, with 12 bases left in between. Per the germline V gene, CDR1 is SGHAT and CDR2 is FQNNGV. The CDR3 is CASSLTPRGYNEQFF. CDR3 nucleotides: TGTGCCAGCAGCTTAACACCCAGGGGTTACAATGAGCAGTTCTTC.

V is TRBV28 and J is TRBJ2-7, with TRBD1 matching over 8 bases. CDR1 and CDR2 (germline): MDHEN, SYDVKM. The V gene end was trimmed by 4 bases and the J gene end by 2 bases; junction bases not matched to a gene: 10. This CDR3 is 16 amino acids long. In nucleotides, the CDR3 is TGTGCCAGCAGTTCCTACGGGACAGGATTAACCTACGAGCAGTACTTC. The encoded protein is CASSSYGTGLTYEQYF.

This clone was detected once. The chain joins TRBV11-2 to TRBJ2-1, with a possible D match to TRBD1 (6 bases). There are 15 residues in the CDR3. Deletions cut 5 bases from V and 3 bases from J, with 14 bases between. CDR1 and CDR2 (germline): SGHAT, FQNNGV. CDR3 protein: CASSARTADYNEQFF. As DNA, the CDR3 is TGTGCCAGCAGCGCCAGGACAGCAGACTACAATGAGCAGTTCTTC.

The genes are TRBV11-3 and TRBJ1-1, with D possibly TRBD1 on 5 matching bases. V was cut by 5 bases and J by 11 bases, with 15 bases left in between. The V gene's germline CDR1 is SGHNT and CDR2 YENEEA. This CDR3 has 12 amino acids. The CDR3 DNA reads TGTGCCAGCAGCCCCGGGGGGGGAGACGCTTTCTTT. Protein sequence: CASSPGGGDAFF.